Below, 6 T cell receptor beta chains from the same sample are listed, as sequenced in a study of long-term antiretroviral therapy in people with HIV. At the survey level, the v3.0 immunoSEQ assay was run. Some clones are missing from TCRdb's copy, which holds only in-frame ones; the method was immunoSEQ multiplex PCR. The profile shows 15,000 or so clones, 88% of them singletons. Material: unsorted PBMCs, obtained 2.1 years after starting antiretroviral therapy. The receptors stem from a woman aged 40 to 55 with HIV.

The V gene is TRBV10-3, the J gene TRBJ2-7; maybe TRBD1 (5 bases). The V and J ends lost 6 bases and 3 bases respectively, with 12 bases between them. Germline V gene lookup returns CDR1 ENHRY and CDR2 SYGVKD. This CDR3 contains 13 residues. The CDR3 spells CAIRVDTDYEQYF. Here the CDR3 DNA reads TGTGCCATCAGAGTGGACACTGACTACGAGCAGTACTTC.

The chain is built from TRBV9 and TRBJ2-2; D ambiguous. There are 14 residues in the CDR3. Germline CDR1 reads SGDLS; CDR2 reads YYNGEE. V shed 0 bases and J shed 0 bases, with 3 bases lying between them. CDR3 nucleotide sequence: TGTGCCAGCAGCGTAGAGCCGAACACCGGGGAGCTGTTTTTT. Translating it yields CASSVEPNTGELFF.

The CDR3 loop reads CASSYSWGVQPQHF. Written as DNA, the CDR3 is TGTGCCAGCAGTTACTCCTGGGGTGTTCAGCCCCAGCATTTT. The V call is TRBV6-6, the J call TRBJ1-5; D is undetermined. CDR1 and CDR2 from the germline V gene are MNHNY and SVGAGI (reference sequence). Between the trimmed V and J ends, which lost 0 bases and 6 bases, there was a span of 9 bases. CDR3 length: 14 residues.

The rearrangement links TRBV27 to TRBJ2-7, with D hard to call. In germline, CDR1 is MNHEY, CDR2 SMNVEV (reference sequence). The CDR3 sequence is 14 residues long. V was cut by 2 bases and J by 1 base, with 9 bases left in between. CDR3 loop: CASSLNSPSYEQYF. The CDR3, as DNA: TGTGCCAGCAGTTTAAACAGCCCATCCTACGAGCAGTACTTC.

The gene calls are TRBV6-1 and TRBJ2-7; tentatively, D is TRBD2 (6 bases). The CDR3 has 13 residues. Trimming left V 8 bases short and J 4 bases short, with 15 bases between. Germline V gives CDR1 MNHNS, CDR2 SASEGT. CDR3 region: CASERARAYEQYF. The DNA of the CDR3 is TGTGCCAGCGAGCGGGCCAGGGCGTACGAGCAGTACTTC.

The J gene is TRBJ1-1, the V gene TRBV6-6, with 7 bases fitting TRBD1. The length of the CDR3 is 16 residues. Germline trimming cut 0 bases from V and 6 bases from J; bases unmatched to any gene: 10. Germline CDR1 MNHNY, CDR2 SVGAGI (reference sequence). Here the CDR3 reads CASSYSGRGFTAEAFF. CDR3 sequence (DNA): TGTGCCAGCAGTTACTCGGGCAGGGGGTTTACCGCTGAAGCTTTCTTT.